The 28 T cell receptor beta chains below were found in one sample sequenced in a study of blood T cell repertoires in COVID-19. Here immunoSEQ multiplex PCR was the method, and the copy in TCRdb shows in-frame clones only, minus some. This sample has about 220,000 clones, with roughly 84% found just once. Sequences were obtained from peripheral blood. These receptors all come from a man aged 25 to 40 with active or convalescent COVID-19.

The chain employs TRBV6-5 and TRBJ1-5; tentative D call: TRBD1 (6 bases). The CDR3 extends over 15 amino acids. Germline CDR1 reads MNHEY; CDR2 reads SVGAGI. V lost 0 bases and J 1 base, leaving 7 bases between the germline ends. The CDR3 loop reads CASSYSGASNQPQHF. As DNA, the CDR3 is TGTGCCAGCAGTTACTCGGGGGCAAGCAATCAGCCCCAGCATTTT.

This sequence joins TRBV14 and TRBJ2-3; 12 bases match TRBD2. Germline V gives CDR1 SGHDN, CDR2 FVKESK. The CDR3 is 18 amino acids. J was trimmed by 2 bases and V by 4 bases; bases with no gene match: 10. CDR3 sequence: CASSPELAGGNPTDTQYF. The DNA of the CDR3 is TGTGCCAGCAGCCCCGAACTAGCGGGAGGTAACCCCACAGATACGCAGTATTTT.

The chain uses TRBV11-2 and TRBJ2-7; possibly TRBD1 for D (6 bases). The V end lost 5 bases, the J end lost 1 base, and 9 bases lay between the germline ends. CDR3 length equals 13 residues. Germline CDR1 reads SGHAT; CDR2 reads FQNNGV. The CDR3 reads CASSAGVSYEQYF. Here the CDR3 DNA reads TGTGCCAGCAGCGCAGGGGTTTCCTACGAGCAGTACTTC.

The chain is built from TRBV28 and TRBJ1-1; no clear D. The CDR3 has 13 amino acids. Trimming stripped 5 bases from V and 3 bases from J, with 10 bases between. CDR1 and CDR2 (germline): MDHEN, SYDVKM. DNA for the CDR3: TGTGCCAGCAGTGTCCAATTTTACACTGAAGCTTTCTTT. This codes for CASSVQFYTEAFF.

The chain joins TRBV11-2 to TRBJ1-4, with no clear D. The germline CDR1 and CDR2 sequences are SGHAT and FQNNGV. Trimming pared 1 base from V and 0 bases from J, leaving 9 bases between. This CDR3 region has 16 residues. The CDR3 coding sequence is TGTGCCAGCAGCTTAGGGCTGAGGGCAACTAATGAAAAACTGTTTTTT. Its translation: CASSLGLRATNEKLFF.

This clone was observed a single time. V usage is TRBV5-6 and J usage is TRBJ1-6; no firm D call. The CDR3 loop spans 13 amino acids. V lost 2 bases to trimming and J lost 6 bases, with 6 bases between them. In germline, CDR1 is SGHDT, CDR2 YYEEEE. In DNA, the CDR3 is TGTGCCAGCAGCTTTTTCATTAATTCACCCCTCCACTTT. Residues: CASSFFINSPLHF.

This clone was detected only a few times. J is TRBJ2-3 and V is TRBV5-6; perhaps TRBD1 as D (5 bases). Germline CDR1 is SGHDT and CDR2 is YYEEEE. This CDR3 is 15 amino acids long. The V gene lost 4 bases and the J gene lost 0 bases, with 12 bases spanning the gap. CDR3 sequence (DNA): TGTGCCAGCAGCCCCCGACAGTCTAGCACAGATACGCAGTATTTT. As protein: CASSPRQSSTDTQYF.

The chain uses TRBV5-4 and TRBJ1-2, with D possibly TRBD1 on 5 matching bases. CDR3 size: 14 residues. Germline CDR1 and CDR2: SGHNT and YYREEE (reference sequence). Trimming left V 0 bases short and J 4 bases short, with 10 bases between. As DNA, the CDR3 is TGTGCCAGCAGCTTGGTGGACAATGGCTATGGCTACACCTTC. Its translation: CASSLVDNGYGYTF. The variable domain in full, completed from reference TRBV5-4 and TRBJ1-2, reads ETGVTQSPTHLIKTRGQQVTLRCSSQSGHNTVSWYQQALGQGPQFIFQYYREEENGRGNFPPRFSGLQFPNYSSELNVNALELDDSALYLCASSLVDNGYGYTFGSGTRLTVV.

The CDR3 spells CAARGGTGELFF. In DNA, the CDR3 is TGTGCCGCCAGGGGTGGCACCGGGGAGCTGTTTTTT. The chain joins TRBV10-3 to TRBJ2-2; a weak D match, TRBD1 (6 bases). CDR1 is ENHRY, CDR2 SYGVKD, per germline. The CDR3 covers 12 residues. Trimming shortened V by 11 bases and J by 4 bases, and 11 bases separated the two germline ends.

The CDR3 nucleotides read TGTGCCAGCAGCCAAGAAGCTAGCGGGACTGAGCAGTTCTTC. Amino acids: CASSQEASGTEQFF. The chain carries TRBV3-1 (or the pseudogene TRBV3-2) and TRBJ2-1, with 9 nucleotides matching TRBD2. The CDR3 covers 14 residues. Germline V gene lookup returns CDR1 LGHDT and CDR2 YNNKEL (reference sequence). V gave up 0 bases and J gave up 9 bases; unmatched junction bases: 3.

For the CDR3, the DNA is TGTGCCAGCAGCTTATACAGGGGGACGGGGACCCAGTACTTC. It translates to CASSLYRGTGTQYF. The chain employs TRBV7-6 and TRBJ2-5; 8 bases fit TRBD1. Germline assignment: CDR1 SGHVS and CDR2 FNYEAQ. The trim removed 2 bases at V and 7 bases at J, leaving 6 bases unmatched. This CDR3 is built from 14 residues.

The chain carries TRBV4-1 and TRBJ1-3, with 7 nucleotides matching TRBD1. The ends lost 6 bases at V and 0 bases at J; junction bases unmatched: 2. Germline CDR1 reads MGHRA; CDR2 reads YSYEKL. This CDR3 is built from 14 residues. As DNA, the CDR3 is TGCGCCAGCAGTCGACAGGGCTCTGGAAACACCATATATTTT. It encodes CASSRQGSGNTIYF.

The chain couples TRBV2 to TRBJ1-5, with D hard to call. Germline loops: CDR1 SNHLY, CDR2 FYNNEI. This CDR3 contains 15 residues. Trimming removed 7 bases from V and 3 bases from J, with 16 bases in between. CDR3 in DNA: TGTGCCAGCAAAGTGGAGGAGGGATTCAATCAGCCCCAGCATTTT. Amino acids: CASKVEEGFNQPQHF.

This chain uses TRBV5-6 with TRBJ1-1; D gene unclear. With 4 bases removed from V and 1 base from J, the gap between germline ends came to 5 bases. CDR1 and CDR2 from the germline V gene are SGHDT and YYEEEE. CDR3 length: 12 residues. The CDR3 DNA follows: TGTGCCAGCAGCCGACAGAACACTGAAGCTTTCTTT. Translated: CASSRQNTEAFF.

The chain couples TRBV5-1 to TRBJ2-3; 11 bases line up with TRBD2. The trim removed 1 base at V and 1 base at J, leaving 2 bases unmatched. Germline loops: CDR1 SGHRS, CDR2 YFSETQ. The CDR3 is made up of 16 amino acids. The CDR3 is CASSLTSGGRTDTQYF. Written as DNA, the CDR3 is TGCGCCAGCAGCTTGACTAGCGGGGGCCGCACAGATACGCAGTATTTT.

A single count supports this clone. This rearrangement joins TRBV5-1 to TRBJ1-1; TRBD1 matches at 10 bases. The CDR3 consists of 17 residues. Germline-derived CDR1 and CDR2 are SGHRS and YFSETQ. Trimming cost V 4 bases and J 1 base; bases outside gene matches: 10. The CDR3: CASSPGTGDRGNTEAFF. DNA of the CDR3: TGCGCCAGCAGCCCCGGGACAGGGGACCGCGGGAACACTGAAGCTTTCTTT.

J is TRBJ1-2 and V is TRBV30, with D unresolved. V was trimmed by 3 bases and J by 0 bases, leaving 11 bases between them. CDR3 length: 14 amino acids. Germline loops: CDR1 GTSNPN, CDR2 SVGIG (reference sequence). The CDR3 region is CAWSFTSANYGYTF. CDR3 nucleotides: TGTGCCTGGAGCTTTACCTCGGCTAACTATGGCTACACCTTC.

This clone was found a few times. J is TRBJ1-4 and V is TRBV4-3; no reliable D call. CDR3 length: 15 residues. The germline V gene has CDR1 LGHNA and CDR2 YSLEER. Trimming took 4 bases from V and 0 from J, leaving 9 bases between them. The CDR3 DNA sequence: TGCGCCAGCAGCCCCTCGGGAGCAACTAATGAAAAACTGTTTTTT. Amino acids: CASSPSGATNEKLFF.

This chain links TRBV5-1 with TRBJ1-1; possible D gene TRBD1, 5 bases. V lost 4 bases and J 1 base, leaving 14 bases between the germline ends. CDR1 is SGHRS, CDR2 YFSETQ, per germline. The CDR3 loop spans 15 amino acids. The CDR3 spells CASSPGPGSNTEAFF. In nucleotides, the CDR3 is TGCGCCAGCAGCCCTGGCCCAGGGTCGAACACTGAAGCTTTCTTT.

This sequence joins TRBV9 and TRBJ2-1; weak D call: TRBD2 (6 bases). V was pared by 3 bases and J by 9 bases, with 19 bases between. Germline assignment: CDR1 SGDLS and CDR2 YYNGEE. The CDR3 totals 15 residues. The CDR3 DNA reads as TGTGCCAGCAGCGGGGGCGGGACCCGCAATTCTGAGCAGTTCTTC. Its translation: CASSGGGTRNSEQFF.

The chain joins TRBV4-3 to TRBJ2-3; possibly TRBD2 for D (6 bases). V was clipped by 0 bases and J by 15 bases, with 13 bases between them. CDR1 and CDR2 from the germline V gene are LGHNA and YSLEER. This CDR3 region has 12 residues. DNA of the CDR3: TGCGCCAGCAGCCAAGAGTGGAGGGCCCTTTATTTT. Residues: CASSQEWRALYF.

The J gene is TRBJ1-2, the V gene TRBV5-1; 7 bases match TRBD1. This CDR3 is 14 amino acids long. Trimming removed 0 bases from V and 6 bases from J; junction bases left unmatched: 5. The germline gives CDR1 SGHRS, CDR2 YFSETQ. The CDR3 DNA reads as TGCGCCAGCAGCTTGGGAGGGGGCGCGAATGGCTACACCTTC. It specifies CASSLGGGANGYTF.

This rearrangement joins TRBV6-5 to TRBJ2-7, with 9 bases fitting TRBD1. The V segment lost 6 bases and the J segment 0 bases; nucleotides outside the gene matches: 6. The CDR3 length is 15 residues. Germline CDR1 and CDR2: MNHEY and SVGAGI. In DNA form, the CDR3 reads TGTGCCAGCAGACCTACAGGGGGCGTCTCCTACGAGCAGTACTTC. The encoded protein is CASRPTGGVSYEQYF.

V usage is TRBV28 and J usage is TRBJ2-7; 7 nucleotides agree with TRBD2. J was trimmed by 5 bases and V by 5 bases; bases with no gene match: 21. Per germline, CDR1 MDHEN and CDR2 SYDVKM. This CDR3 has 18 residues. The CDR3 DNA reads TGTGCCAGCAGTCCCACCCTAAGCGGGGCGGGCGCTCTGAACGAGCAGTACTTC. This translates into CASSPTLSGAGALNEQYF.

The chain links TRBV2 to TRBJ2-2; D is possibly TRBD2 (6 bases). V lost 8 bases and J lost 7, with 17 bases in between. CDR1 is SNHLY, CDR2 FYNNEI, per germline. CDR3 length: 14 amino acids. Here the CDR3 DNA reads TGTGCCAGCTGTCCTGGAGGGCTAGTCGGGGAGCTGTTTTTT. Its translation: CASCPGGLVGELFF.

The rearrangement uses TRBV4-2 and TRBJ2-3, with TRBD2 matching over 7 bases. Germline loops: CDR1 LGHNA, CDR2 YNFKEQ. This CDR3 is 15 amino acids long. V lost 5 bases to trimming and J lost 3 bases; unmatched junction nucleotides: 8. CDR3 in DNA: TGTGCCAGCAGCTTCCGGACTAGAAAAACAGATACGCAGTATTTT. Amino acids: CASSFRTRKTDTQYF.

The CDR3 sequence: CASSWGQGDNPFF. The CDR3 DNA reads as TGTGCCAGCAGCTGGGGACAGGGTGATAACCCTTTCTTT. This sequence joins TRBV7-2 and TRBJ1-1; 9 bases are shared with TRBD1. Germline values: CDR1 SGHTA, CDR2 FQGNSA. J lost 12 bases, V lost 4 bases, and 9 bases had no gene match. The CDR3 covers 13 residues.

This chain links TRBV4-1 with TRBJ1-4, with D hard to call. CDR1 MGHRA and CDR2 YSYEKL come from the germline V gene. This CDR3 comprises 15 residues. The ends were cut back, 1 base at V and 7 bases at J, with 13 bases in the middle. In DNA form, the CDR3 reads TGCGCCAGCAGCCAAGGGGTTAGCGGCGGTGAAAAACTGTTTTTT. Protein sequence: CASSQGVSGGEKLFF.